This entry lists 30 T cell receptor beta chains sequenced from one sample in a study of blood T cell repertoires in COVID-19. Assay used: immunoSEQ multiplex PCR; TCRdb lists only in-frame clones, some missing. The data contain a few hundred thousand clones, 80% to 90% of them singletons. The sample comprised PBMCs or T cells enriched from blood (not recorded which). All receptors come from a woman aged 40 to 55 with acute COVID-19.

The J gene is TRBJ1-3, the V gene TRBV14, with D unresolved. The CDR3 has 14 amino acids. The V gene's germline CDR1 is SGHDN and CDR2 FVKESK. V was shortened by 4 bases and J by 4 bases, with 11 bases between the two germline ends. CDR3 nucleotides: TGTGCCAGCAGCCTTAGAGGGAGAGGAAACACCATATATTTT. Translated: CASSLRGRGNTIYF.

The rearrangement uses TRBV11-3 and TRBJ2-1; possible D gene TRBD1, 5 bases. The CDR3 totals 14 residues. Per the germline V gene, CDR1 is SGHNT and CDR2 is YENEEA. The V and J ends lost 2 bases and 3 bases respectively, with 8 bases between them. The CDR3 reads CASSLQGGYNEQFF. As DNA, the CDR3 is TGTGCCAGCAGCTTACAGGGTGGCTACAATGAGCAGTTCTTC.

V and J are TRBV9 and TRBJ1-2; weak D call: TRBD1 (6 bases). This CDR3 comprises 17 residues. Deletions cut 7 bases from V and 0 bases from J, with 22 bases between. The V gene's germline CDR1 is SGDLS and CDR2 YYNGEE. DNA of the CDR3: TGTGCCAGCGCGACCGGTCCGGGGGGGCAACCTAACTATGGCTACACCTTC. Translation gives CASATGPGGQPNYGYTF.

The chain joins TRBV11-2 to TRBJ1-6; TRBD1 matches 7 bases. With 5 bases clipped from V and 6 bases from J, the junction kept 10 bases outside the gene matches. The V gene's germline CDR1 is SGHAT and CDR2 FQNNGV. This CDR3 has 16 residues. The CDR3 sequence: CASSATSGTANSPLHF. The CDR3, as DNA: TGTGCCAGCAGCGCAACGTCCGGGACAGCTAATTCACCCCTCCACTTT.

The genes are TRBV12-5 and TRBJ2-1, with TRBD2 matching over 8 bases. The germline CDR1 and CDR2 sequences are LGHNT and FRNRAP. J was trimmed by 6 bases and V by 6 bases; bases with no gene match: 13. CDR3 size: 16 residues. The CDR3 nucleotides read TGTGCTAGTGGCCCTACCGGGACTAGGGAAACCAATGAGCAGTTCTTC. It translates to CASGPTGTRETNEQFF.

The rearrangement uses TRBV28 and TRBJ1-5; TRBD1 agrees at 10 bases. With V trimmed by 7 bases and J by 3 bases, 15 bases remained unmatched. The CDR3 extends over 18 amino acids. Germline V lookup: CDR1 MDHEN, CDR2 SYDVKM. The CDR3 DNA reads TGTGCCAGCACCCAAGGTGAGACAGGGGGCAGGAACAATCAGCCCCAGCATTTT. Its protein product is CASTQGETGGRNNQPQHF.

This chain joins TRBV19 and TRBJ2-1, with TRBD1 matching 8 bases. CDR1 and CDR2 from the germline V gene are LNHDA and SQIVND (reference sequence). This CDR3 contains 15 residues. V was pared by 6 bases and J by 7 bases, with 11 bases of the junction left unmatched. In DNA form, the CDR3 reads TGTGCCAGTAGCCCCCAGGCAGGGGGCTCGAATGAGCAGTTCTTC. Translation gives CASSPQAGGSNEQFF.

The V and J genes are TRBV18 and TRBJ1-3; the D is unclear. Germline values: CDR1 KGHSH, CDR2 LQKENI. The CDR3 runs to 17 residues. V lost 2 bases, J lost 4 bases, and 18 bases lay in between. This CDR3 reads CASSPLPAKTEGNTIYF. The CDR3 bases are TGTGCCAGCTCACCATTGCCGGCGAAGACTGAGGGAAACACCATATATTTT.

The chain links TRBV7-2 to TRBJ2-7; 10 nucleotides line up with TRBD1. V lost 6 bases and J lost 4; bases outside the gene matches: 6. CDR3 size: 14 residues. The V gene's germline CDR1 is SGHTA and CDR2 FQGNSA. The CDR3 loop is CASSDRGLNYEQYF. The CDR3 DNA sequence: TGTGCCAGCAGTGACAGGGGGCTGAATTACGAGCAGTACTTC.

This clone was observed once. This sequence joins TRBV28 and TRBJ1-2; 7 positions agree with TRBD1. V was clipped by 2 bases and J by 3 bases; unmatched bases: 3. Germline V gene sequence: CDR1 MDHEN, CDR2 SYDVKM. The CDR3 covers 14 residues. The CDR3 region has the DNA TGTGCCAGCAGTTTACACACAGGGGACTATGGCTACACCTTC. Translating it yields CASSLHTGDYGYTF.

This clone turned up a few times. The CDR3 region is CASRGEGRGEQYF. CDR3 nucleotides: TGTGCCAGCAGGGGGGAGGGCCGTGGGGAGCAGTACTTC. V and J are TRBV2 and TRBJ2-7, with TRBD2 matching over 7 bases. Germline values: CDR1 SNHLY, CDR2 FYNNEI. The CDR3 has 13 residues. After removal of 6 bases from V and 7 bases from J, the junction contained 9 bases not matched to a gene.

V gene TRBV5-1 combines with J gene TRBJ2-7, with D possibly being TRBD1 (6 bases). Between the trimmed V and J ends, which lost 0 bases and 3 bases, there was a span of 16 bases. The CDR3 runs 16 residues. CDR1 is SGHRS, CDR2 YFSETQ, per germline. The CDR3 nucleotides are TGCGCCAGCAGCTTGGGTCAGGGGACGTTACGCTACGAGCAGTACTTC. It translates to CASSLGQGTLRYEQYF.

V and J are TRBV6-6 and TRBJ2-7; D might be TRBD2 (5 bases). Per the germline V gene, CDR1 is MNHNY and CDR2 is SVGAGI (reference sequence). With 0 bases removed from V and 3 bases from J, the gap between germline ends came to 12 bases. The CDR3 has 15 amino acids. CDR3 sequence (DNA): TGTGCCAGCAGTTACTCCGGGGTTACCCGCTACGAGCAGTACTTC. Residues: CASSYSGVTRYEQYF.

This clone occurred once. V and J are TRBV9 and TRBJ2-1; 8 bases match TRBD2. Trimming at V came to 3 bases and at J to 7 bases, leaving 9 bases not matched to a gene. Germline V lookup: CDR1 SGDLS, CDR2 YYNGEE. The CDR3 consists of 15 residues. CDR3 amino acids: CASSAGGTAINEQFF. The DNA of the CDR3 is TGTGCCAGCAGCGCGGGGGGGACTGCCATTAATGAGCAGTTCTTC.

The chain recombines TRBV7-3 with TRBJ2-3, with 9 bases lining up with TRBD2. V was pared by 5 bases and J by 6 bases, with 9 bases of the junction left unmatched. From germline, CDR1 is SGHTA and CDR2 FQGTGA. The CDR3 sequence is 15 residues long. The CDR3 bases are TGTGCCAGCAGCGTAGCGGGAGCCGGGCGGGATACGCAGTATTTT. Amino acids: CASSVAGAGRDTQYF.

The chain is built from TRBV29-1 and TRBJ2-7; TRBD2 matches at 11 bases. Germline CDR1 is SQVTM and CDR2 is ANQGSEA. The CDR3 is 14 amino acids. Germline trimming cut 5 bases from V and 2 bases from J; bases unmatched to any gene: 5. Written as DNA, the CDR3 is TGCAGCGTTTCGGCTAGCGGGAGGCCCTACGAGCAGTACTTC. Translation gives CSVSASGRPYEQYF.

The CDR3 sequence: CASSFVQGVRSEAFF. For the CDR3, the DNA is TGTGCCAGCAGTTTTGTACAGGGAGTTAGATCTGAAGCTTTCTTT. The chain uses TRBV6-2 or TRBV6-3 and TRBJ1-1, with D maybe TRBD1 (6 bases). Germline CDR1 is MNHEY and CDR2 is SVGEGT. Trimming pared 4 bases from V and 6 bases from J, leaving 18 bases between. The CDR3 contains 15 residues.

The chain links TRBV28 to TRBJ2-1; D may be TRBD1 (6 bases). CDR3 length: 15 residues. Germline V gene data show CDR1 as MDHEN and CDR2 as SYDVKM. The V end was cut by 7 bases, the J end by 6 bases, with 19 bases between. The CDR3 is CASNSPGLRGNEQFF. The DNA for the CDR3 is TGTGCCAGCAATTCCCCGGGCCTCAGGGGCAATGAGCAGTTCTTC.

The gene calls are TRBV18 and TRBJ2-7; the match to TRBD1 covers 8 bases. Trimming removed 2 bases from V and 1 base from J; junction bases left unmatched: 4. Germline CDR1 reads KGHSH; CDR2 reads LQKENI. The CDR3 is 15 residues long. CDR3 nucleotides: TGTGCCAGCTCACCAGACAGGGGTAGGTCCTACGAGCAGTACTTC. It encodes CASSPDRGRSYEQYF.

CDR3 residues: CASSPDGSTPYNEQFF. The CDR3 nucleotides read TGTGCCAGCAGCCCTGACGGTAGCACACCCTACAATGAGCAGTTCTTC. The chain recombines TRBV5-6 with TRBJ2-1, with D unclear. The CDR3 covers 16 residues. Deletions cut 4 bases from V and 2 bases from J, with 16 bases between. Per the germline V gene, CDR1 is SGHDT and CDR2 is YYEEEE.

A few counts support this clone. This chain connects TRBV28 to TRBJ1-1; D ambiguous. This CDR3 has 12 residues. V was clipped by 5 bases and J by 3 bases, with 7 bases between them. Germline V gives CDR1 MDHEN, CDR2 SYDVKM. Here the CDR3 reads CASSSVDTEAFF. The CDR3 DNA follows: TGTGCCAGCAGTAGCGTCGACACTGAAGCTTTCTTT. Full variable domain (outside the CDR3, taken from reference TRBV28 and TRBJ1-1): DVKVTQSSRYLVKRTGEKVFLECVQDMDHENMFWYRQDPGLGLRLIYFSYDVKMKEKGDIPEGYSVSREKKERFSLILESASTNQTSMYLCASSSVDTEAFFGQGTRLTVV.

This sequence joins TRBV10-1 and TRBJ2-1; D is possibly TRBD1 (6 bases). V was shortened by 0 bases and J by 6 bases, with 15 bases between the two germline ends. The CDR3 runs to 16 residues. The germline V gene has CDR1 WNHNN and CDR2 SYGVQD (reference sequence). CDR3 amino acids: CASSESTAGAVNEQFF. CDR3 DNA sequence: TGCGCCAGCAGTGAGTCGACTGCAGGGGCGGTCAATGAGCAGTTCTTC.

As for this clone: Other nucleotide sequences from this sample produce the same CDR3. The chain has TRBV28 and TRBJ2-7; 7 nucleotides align to TRBD1. Germline V lookup: CDR1 MDHEN, CDR2 SYDVKM. After removal of 6 bases from V and 4 bases from J, the junction contained 0 bases not matched to a gene. CDR3 length equals 11 residues. The CDR3 DNA reads as TGTGCCAGCAGCAGGGGGTACGAGCAGTACTTC. Translation gives CASSRGYEQYF.

The table lists this clone with a few counts. The rearrangement links TRBV7-2 to TRBJ1-5, with no clear D. The length of the CDR3 is 14 residues. Germline lookup yields CDR1 SGHTA and CDR2 FQGNSA. V was trimmed by 0 bases and J by 5 bases, leaving 8 bases between them. CDR3 protein: CASSLAYGDQPQHF. The CDR3 region has the DNA TGTGCCAGCAGCTTAGCCTACGGGGATCAGCCCCAGCATTTT. Looking up the rest from reference TRBV7-2 and TRBJ1-5 gives the full variable domain: GAGVSQSPSNKVTEKGKDVELRCDPISGHTALYWYRQSLGQGLEFLIYFQGNSAPDKSGLPSDRFSAERTGGSVSTLTIQRTQQEDSAVYLCASSLAYGDQPQHFGDGTRLSIL.

This clone has just one count. J is TRBJ1-5 and V is TRBV30; the D is unclear. The CDR3 contains 12 residues. Trimming pared 3 bases from V and 7 bases from J, leaving 10 bases between. The germline CDR1 and CDR2 sequences are GTSNPN and SVGIG (reference sequence). CDR3 nucleotides: TGTGCCTGGAGCGAGAGAGGGCAGCCCCAGCATTTT. This sequence encodes CAWSERGQPQHF.

The chain has TRBV12-5 and TRBJ1-2; TRBD1 matches 8 bases. Germline assignment: CDR1 LGHNT and CDR2 FRNRAP. Germline trimming cut 2 bases from V and 2 bases from J; bases unmatched to any gene: 10. The CDR3 loop spans 17 amino acids. The DNA of the CDR3 is TGTGCTAGTGGTTTGATGACAGGGGATACCCTAAACTATGGCTACACCTTC. This codes for CASGLMTGDTLNYGYTF.

The rearrangement links TRBV19 to TRBJ2-3; D perhaps matches TRBD2 (5 bases). The V gene's germline CDR1 is LNHDA and CDR2 SQIVND (reference sequence). Trimming pared 3 bases from V and 0 bases from J, leaving 10 bases between. The CDR3 sequence is 15 residues long. CDR3 sequence (DNA): TGTGCCAGTAGTATCTTCGCGGGCAGCACAGATACGCAGTATTTT. As protein: CASSIFAGSTDTQYF.

CDR3: CASSQGGNQPQHF. CDR3 in DNA: TGTGCCAGCAGCCAGGGGGGCAATCAGCCCCAGCATTTT. This sequence joins TRBV12-3 or TRBV12-4 and TRBJ1-5, with 7 nucleotides matching TRBD1. The CDR3 covers 13 residues. V lost 6 bases and J lost 2; bases outside the gene matches: 1.

V gene TRBV28 combines with J gene TRBJ2-7; D is unresolved. V lost 2 bases to trimming and J lost 7 bases, with 9 bases between them. CDR1 and CDR2 (germline): MDHEN, SYDVKM. The CDR3 consists of 12 residues. CDR3 sequence (DNA): TGTGCCAGCAGTTTAGGGTCGACAGAGCAGTACTTC. The encoded protein is CASSLGSTEQYF.

The rearrangement links TRBV19 to TRBJ1-2; 10 bases line up with TRBD1. V lost 5 bases to trimming and J lost 5 bases; unmatched junction nucleotides: 5. CDR1 and CDR2 from the germline V gene are LNHDA and SQIVND (reference sequence). This CDR3 contains 14 residues. The CDR3 spells CASSLRTGGYGYTF. The CDR3 DNA is TGTGCCAGTAGTCTCCGGACAGGGGGATATGGCTACACCTTC.